This T cell receptor beta chain originates from a study of graft-versus-host responses after intestinal transplantation. Repertoires were generated with immunoSEQ multiplex PCR, while TCRdb's copy carries only in-frame clones and drops some. The table has about 120,000 clones, approximately 90% seen once; the top ten hold around 0.2%. As regards this clone: The antigen remains undetermined.

Germline V CDR1 and CDR2: MNHNY, SVGAGI (reference sequence). CDR3 length: 14 residues. V lost 6 bases, J lost 2 bases, and 13 bases lay in between. This receptor was obtained from a human donor who received an intestinal transplant. The specimen comprised unstimulated CD4+ T cells sorted from spleen or lymph node cells, sampled before intestinal transplant. V and J are TRBV6-6 and TRBJ1-2; D is ambiguous. The CDR3 sequence is CASSPLLANYGYTF. CDR3 nucleotides: TGTGCCAGCAGCCCACTCTTAGCCAACTATGGCTACACCTTC.